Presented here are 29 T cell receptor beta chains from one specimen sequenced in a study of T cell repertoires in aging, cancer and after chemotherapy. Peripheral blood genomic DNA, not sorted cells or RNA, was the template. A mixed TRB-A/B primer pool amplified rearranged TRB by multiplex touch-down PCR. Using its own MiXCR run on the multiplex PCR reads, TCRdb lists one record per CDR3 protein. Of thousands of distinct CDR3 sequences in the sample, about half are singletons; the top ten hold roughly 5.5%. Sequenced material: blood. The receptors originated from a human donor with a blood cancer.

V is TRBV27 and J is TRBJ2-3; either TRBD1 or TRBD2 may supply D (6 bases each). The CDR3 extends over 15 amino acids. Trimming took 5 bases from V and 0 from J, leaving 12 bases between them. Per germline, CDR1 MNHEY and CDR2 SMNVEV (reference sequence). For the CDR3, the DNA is TGTGCCAGCAGTGAGGGGGGCCGGAGCACAGATACGCAGTATTTT. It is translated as CASSEGGRSTDTQYF.

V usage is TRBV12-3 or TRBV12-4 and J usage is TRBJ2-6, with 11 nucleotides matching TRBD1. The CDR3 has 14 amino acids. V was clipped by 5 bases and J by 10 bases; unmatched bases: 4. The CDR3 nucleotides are TGTGCCAGCAGTCCCGGGACAGGGGGAAACGTCCTGACTTTC. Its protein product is CASSPGTGGNVLTF.

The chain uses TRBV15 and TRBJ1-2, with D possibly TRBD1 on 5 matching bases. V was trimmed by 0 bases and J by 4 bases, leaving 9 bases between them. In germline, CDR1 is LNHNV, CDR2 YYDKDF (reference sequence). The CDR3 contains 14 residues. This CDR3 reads CATSREKGSYGYTF. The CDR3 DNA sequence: TGTGCCACCAGCAGAGAAAAGGGGTCCTATGGCTACACCTTC.

CDR3: CASSRTDDTQYF. The CDR3 nucleotides read TGTGCCAGCAGTCGGACAGACGATACGCAGTATTTT. The rearrangement joins TRBV11-2 to TRBJ2-3; maybe TRBD1 (6 bases). The CDR3 runs to 12 residues. Germline V gene lookup returns CDR1 SGHAT and CDR2 FQNNGV. V lost 6 bases and J lost 6, with 10 bases in between.

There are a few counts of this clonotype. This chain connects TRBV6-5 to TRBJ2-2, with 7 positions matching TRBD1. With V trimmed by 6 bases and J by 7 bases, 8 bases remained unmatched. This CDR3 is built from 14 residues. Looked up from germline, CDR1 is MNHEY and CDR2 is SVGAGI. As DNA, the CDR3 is TGTGCCAGCAGCCAAGACAGGGTCATCGGGGAGCTGTTTTTT. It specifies CASSQDRVIGELFF.

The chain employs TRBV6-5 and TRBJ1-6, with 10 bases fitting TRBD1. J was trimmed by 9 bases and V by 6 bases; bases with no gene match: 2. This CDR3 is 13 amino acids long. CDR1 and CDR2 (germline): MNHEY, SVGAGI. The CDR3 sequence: CASSDRGLSPLHF. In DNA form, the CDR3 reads TGTGCCAGCAGCGACAGGGGGCTTTCACCCCTCCACTTT.

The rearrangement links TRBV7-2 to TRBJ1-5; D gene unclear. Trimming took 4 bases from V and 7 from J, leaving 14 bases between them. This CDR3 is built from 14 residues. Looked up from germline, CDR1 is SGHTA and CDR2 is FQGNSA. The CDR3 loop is CASSYRGIKQPQHF. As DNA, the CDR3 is TGTGCCAGCAGCTATCGGGGTATAAAGCAGCCCCAGCATTTT.

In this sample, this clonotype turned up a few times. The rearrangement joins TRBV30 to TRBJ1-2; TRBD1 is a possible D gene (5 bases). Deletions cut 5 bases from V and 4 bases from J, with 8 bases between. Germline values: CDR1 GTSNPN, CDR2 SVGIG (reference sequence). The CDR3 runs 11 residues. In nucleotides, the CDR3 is TGTGCCTGGTCCGGGGGCTATGGCTACACCTTC. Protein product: CAWSGGYGYTF.

Here the CDR3 DNA reads TGCAGCGTTGAAGACACGATCCTCTGGGGCCCGGGCAGAGGGGGCGGCACAGATACGCAGTATTTT. This sequence encodes CSVEDTILWGPGRGGGTDTQYF. The chain has TRBV29-1 and TRBJ2-3, with 7 bases fitting TRBD1. This CDR3 is 22 amino acids long. Trimming cost V 0 bases and J 1 base; bases outside gene matches: 25. Germline CDR1 reads SQVTM; CDR2 reads ANQGSEA.

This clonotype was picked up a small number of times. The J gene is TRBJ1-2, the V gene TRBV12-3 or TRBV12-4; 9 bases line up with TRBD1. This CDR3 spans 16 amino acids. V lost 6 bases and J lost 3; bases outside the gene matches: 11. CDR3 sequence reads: CASRSRTGDSYYGYTF. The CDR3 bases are TGTGCCAGCAGATCCCGGACAGGGGACAGCTACTATGGCTACACCTTC.

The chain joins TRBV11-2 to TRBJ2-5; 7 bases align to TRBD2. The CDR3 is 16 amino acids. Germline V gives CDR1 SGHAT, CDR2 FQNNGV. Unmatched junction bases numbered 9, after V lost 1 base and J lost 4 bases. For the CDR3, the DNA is TGTGCCAGCAGCTTAGTTGGCGGGGGAGATGCAGAGACCCAGTACTTC. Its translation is CASSLVGGGDAETQYF. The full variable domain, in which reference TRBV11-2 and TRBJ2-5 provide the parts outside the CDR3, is EAGVAQSPRYKIIEKRQSVAFWCNPISGHATLYWYQQILGQGPKLLIQFQNNGVVDDSQLPKDRFSAERLKGVDSTLKIQPAKLEDSAVYLCASSLVGGGDAETQYFGPGTRLLVL.

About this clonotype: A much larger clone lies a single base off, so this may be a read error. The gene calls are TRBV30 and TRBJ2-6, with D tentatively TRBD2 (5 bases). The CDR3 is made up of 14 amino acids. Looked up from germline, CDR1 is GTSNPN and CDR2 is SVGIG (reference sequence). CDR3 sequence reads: CAWSRGSGDNVLTF. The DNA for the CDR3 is TGTGCCTGGAGTCGGGGATCTGGGGACAACGTCCTGACTTTC.

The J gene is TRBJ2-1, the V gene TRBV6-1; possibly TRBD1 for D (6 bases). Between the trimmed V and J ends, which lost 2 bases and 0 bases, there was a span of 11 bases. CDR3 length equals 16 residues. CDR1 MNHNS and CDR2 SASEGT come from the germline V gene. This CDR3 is CASSERTDSSYNEQFF. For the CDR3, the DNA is TGTGCCAGCAGTGAAAGGACGGACAGCTCCTACAATGAGCAGTTCTTC.

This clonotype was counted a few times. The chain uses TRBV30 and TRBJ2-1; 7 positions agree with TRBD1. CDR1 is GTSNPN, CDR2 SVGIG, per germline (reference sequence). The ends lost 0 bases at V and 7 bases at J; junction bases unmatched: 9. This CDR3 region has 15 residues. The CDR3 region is CAWSVQRGRLNEQFF. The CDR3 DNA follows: TGTGCCTGGAGTGTTCAGAGGGGGCGCTTGAATGAGCAGTTCTTC.

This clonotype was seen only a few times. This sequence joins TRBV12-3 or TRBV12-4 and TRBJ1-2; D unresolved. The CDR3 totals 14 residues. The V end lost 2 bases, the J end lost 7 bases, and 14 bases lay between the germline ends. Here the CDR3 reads CASSLYGELGGYTF. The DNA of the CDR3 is TGTGCCAGCAGTTTATATGGGGAATTGGGTGGCTACACCTTC.

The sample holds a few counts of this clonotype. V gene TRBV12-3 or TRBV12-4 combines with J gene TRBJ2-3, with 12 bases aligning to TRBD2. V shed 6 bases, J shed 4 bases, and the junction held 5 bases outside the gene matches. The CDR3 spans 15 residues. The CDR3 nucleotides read TGTGCCAGCAGGCCTAGCGGGGGGGCGTCAGATACGCAGTATTTT. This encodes CASRPSGGASDTQYF.

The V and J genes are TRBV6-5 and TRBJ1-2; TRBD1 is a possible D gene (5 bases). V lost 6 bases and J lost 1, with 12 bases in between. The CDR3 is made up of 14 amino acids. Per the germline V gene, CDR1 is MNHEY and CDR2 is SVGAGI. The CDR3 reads CASSRGASNYGYTF. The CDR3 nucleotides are TGTGCCAGCAGCCGCGGGGCCAGTAACTATGGCTACACCTTC.

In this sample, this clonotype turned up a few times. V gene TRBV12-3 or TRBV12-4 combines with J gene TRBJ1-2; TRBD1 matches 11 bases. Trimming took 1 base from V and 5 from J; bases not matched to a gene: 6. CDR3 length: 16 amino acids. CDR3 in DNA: TGTGCCAGCAGTTTAGGGGGGACAGGGGGGTGGTATGGCTACACCTTC. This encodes CASSLGGTGGWYGYTF.

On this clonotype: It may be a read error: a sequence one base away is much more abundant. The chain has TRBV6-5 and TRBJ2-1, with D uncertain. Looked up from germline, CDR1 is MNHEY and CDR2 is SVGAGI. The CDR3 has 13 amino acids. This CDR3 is CASSRRLGETKYF. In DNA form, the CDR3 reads TGTGCCAGCAGCCGCAGACTCGGAGAGACCAAGTACTTC.

The CDR3 coding sequence is TGTGCCAGTAGTAACAGGGGTGAAAAACTGTTTTTT. Translated, it gives CASSNRGEKLFF. V is TRBV19 and J is TRBJ1-4; 7 bases match TRBD1. CDR1 and CDR2 from the germline V gene are LNHDA and SQIVND (reference sequence). The CDR3 spans 12 residues. J gave up 7 bases and V 4 bases, and 0 bases lay outside the gene matches.

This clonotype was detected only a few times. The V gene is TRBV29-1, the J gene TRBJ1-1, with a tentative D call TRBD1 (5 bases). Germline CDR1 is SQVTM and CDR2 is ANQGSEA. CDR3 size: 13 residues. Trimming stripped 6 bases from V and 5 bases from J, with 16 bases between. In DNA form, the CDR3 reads TGCAGCGTCGCTAACAGGTACGAAACTGAAGCTTTCTTT. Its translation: CSVANRYETEAFF.

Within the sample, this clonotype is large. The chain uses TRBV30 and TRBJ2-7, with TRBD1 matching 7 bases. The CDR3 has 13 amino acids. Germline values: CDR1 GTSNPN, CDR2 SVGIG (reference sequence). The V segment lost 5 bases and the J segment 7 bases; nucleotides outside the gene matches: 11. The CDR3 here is CAWEGQSTGEQYF. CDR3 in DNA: TGTGCCTGGGAGGGACAGTCTACGGGGGAGCAGTACTTC.

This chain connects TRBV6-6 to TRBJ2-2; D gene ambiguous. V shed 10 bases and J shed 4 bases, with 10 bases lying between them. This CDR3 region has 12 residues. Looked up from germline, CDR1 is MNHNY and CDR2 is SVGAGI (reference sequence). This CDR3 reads CANSRPTGELFF. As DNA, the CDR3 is TGTGCCAACAGCCGCCCCACCGGGGAGCTGTTTTTT.

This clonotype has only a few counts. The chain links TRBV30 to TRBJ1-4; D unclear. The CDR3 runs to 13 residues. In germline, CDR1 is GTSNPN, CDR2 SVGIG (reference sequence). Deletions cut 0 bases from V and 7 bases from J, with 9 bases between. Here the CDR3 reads CAWSVLPPEKLFF. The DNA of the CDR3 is TGTGCCTGGAGTGTATTGCCCCCTGAAAAACTGTTTTTT.

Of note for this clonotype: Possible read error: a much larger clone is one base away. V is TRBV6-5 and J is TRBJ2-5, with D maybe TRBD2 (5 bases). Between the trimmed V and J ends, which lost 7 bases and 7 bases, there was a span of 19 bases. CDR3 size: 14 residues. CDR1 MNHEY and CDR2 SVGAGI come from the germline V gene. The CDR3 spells CASTRLPHRGTQYF. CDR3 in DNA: TGTGCCAGCACCCGGTTACCCCATCGGGGGACCCAGTACTTC.

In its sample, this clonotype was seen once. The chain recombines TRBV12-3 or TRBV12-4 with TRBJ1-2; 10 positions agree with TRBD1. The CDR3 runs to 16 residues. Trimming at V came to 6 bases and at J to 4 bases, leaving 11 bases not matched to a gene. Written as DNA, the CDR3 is TGTGCCAGCAGGACCGTCGGGACAGGGGTAACCTATGGCTACACCTTC. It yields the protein CASRTVGTGVTYGYTF.

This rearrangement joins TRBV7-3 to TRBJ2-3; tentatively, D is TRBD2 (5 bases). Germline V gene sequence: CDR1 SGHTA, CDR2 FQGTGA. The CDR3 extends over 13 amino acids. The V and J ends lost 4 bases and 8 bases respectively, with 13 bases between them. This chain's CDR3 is CASSSPPAGTQYF. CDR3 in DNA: TGTGCCAGCAGCTCCCCCCCGGCGGGTACGCAGTATTTT.

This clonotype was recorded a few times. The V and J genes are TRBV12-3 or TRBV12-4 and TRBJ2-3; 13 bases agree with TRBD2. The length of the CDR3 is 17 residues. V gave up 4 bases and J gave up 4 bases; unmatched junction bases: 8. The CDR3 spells CASSSGLAGPSPDTQYF. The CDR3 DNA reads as TGTGCCAGCAGTTCGGGACTAGCGGGGCCCTCGCCAGATACGCAGTATTTT.

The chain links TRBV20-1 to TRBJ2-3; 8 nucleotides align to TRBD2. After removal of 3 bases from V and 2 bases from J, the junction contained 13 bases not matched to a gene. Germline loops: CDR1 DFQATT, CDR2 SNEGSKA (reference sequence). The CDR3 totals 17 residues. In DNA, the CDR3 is TGCAGTGCTAGTCTGACTGTAGCGGGGCCCTACACAGATACGCAGTATTTT. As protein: CSASLTVAGPYTDTQYF.